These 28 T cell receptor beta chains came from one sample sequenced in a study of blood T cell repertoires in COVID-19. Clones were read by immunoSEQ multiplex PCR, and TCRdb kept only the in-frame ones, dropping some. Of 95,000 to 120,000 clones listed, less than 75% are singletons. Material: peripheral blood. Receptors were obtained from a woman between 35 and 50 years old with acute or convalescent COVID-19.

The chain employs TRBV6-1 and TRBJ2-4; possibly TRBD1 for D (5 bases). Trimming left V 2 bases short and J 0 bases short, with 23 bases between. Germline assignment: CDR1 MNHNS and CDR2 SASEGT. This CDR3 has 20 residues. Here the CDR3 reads CASSEKGIDSLGLAKNIQYF. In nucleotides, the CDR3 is TGTGCCAGCAGTGAAAAGGGCATAGACAGCCTGGGGCTAGCCAAAAACATTCAGTACTTC.

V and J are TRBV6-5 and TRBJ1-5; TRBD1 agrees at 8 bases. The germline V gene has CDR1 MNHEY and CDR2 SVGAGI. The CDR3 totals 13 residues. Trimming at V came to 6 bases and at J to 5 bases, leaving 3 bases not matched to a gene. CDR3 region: CASRQDRDQPQHF. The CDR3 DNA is TGTGCCAGCAGACAGGACAGGGATCAGCCCCAGCATTTT.

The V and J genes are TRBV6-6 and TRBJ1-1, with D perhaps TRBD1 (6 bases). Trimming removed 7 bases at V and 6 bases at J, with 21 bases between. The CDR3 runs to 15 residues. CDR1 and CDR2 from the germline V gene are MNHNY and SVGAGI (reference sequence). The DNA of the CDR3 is TGTGCCAGCACAAGCAAGGGTCAGGGGCAGCCTGAAGCTTTCTTT. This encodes CASTSKGQGQPEAFF.

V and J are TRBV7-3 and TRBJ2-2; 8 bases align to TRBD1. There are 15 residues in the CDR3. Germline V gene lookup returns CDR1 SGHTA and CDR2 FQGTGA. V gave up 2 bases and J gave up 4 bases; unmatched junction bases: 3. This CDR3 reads CASSLQGASTGELFF. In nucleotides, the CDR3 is TGTGCCAGCAGCTTACAGGGGGCGAGCACCGGGGAGCTGTTTTTT.

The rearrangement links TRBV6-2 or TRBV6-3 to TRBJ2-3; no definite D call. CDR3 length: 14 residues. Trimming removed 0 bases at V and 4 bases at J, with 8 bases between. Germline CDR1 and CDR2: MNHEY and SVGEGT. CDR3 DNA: TGTGCCAGCAGTTACTCTAATTTCGCAGATACGCAGTATTTT. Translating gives CASSYSNFADTQYF.

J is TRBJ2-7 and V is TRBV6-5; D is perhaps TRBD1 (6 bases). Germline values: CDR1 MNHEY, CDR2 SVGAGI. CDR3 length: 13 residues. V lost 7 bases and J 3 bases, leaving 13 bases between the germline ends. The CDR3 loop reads CASIPGQSYEQYF. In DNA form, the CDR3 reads TGTGCCAGCATACCAGGACAGAGCTACGAGCAGTACTTC.

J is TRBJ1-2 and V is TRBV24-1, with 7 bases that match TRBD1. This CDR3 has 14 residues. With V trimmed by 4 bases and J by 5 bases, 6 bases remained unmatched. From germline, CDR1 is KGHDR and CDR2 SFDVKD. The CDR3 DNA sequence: TGTGCCACCAGTGACCAGACAGGGAAGTATGGCTACACCTTC. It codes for CATSDQTGKYGYTF.

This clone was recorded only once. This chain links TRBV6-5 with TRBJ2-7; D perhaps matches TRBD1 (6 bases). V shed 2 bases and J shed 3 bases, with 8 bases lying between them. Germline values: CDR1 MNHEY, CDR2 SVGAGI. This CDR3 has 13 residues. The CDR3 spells CASSYVRGYEQYF. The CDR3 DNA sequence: TGTGCCAGCAGTTACGTCAGGGGCTACGAGCAGTACTTC.

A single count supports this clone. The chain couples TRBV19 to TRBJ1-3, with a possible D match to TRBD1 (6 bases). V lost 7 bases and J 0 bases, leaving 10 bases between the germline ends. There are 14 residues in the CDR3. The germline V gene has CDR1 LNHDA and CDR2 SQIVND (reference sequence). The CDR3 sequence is CASKGQLSGNTIYF. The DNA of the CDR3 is TGTGCCAGTAAAGGACAGCTCTCTGGAAACACCATATATTTT.

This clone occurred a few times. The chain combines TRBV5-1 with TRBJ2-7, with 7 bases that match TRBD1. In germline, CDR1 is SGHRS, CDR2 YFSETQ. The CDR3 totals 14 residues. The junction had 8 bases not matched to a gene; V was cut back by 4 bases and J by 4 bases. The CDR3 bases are TGCGCCAGCAGCAACGACAGGGCGGCTTACGAGCAGTACTTC. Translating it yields CASSNDRAAYEQYF.

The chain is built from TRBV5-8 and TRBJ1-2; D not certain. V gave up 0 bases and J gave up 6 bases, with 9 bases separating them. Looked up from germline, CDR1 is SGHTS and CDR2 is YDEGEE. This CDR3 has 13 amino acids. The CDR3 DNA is TGTGCCAGCAGCTTGGAAGTCGGGGATGGCTACACCTTC. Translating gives CASSLEVGDGYTF.

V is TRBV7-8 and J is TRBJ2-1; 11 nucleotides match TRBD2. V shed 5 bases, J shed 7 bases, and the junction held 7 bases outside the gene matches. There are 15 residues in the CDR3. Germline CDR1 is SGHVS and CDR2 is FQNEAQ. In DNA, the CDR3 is TGTGCCAGCAGCAGTAGCGGGGGGGCTCGGAATGAGCAGTTCTTC. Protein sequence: CASSSSGGARNEQFF. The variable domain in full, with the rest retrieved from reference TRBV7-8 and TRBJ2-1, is GAGVSQSPRYKVAKRGQDVALRCDPISGHVSLFWYQQALGQGPEFLTYFQNEAQLDKSGLPSDRFFAERPEGSVSTLKIQRTQQEDSAVYLCASSSSGGARNEQFFGPGTRLTVL.

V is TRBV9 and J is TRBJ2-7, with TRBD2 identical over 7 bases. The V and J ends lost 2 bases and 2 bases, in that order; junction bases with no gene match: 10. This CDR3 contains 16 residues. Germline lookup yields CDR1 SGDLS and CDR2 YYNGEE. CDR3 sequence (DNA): TGTGCCAGCAGCGTGGGCCAGGGAGCGGGGACCTACGAGCAGTACTTC. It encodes CASSVGQGAGTYEQYF.

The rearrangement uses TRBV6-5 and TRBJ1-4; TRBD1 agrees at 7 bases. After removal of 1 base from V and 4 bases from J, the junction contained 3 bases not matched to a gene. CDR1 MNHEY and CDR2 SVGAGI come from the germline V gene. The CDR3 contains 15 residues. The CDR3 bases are TGTGCCAGCAGTTACTACCGGGACAGTAATGAAAAACTGTTTTTT. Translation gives CASSYYRDSNEKLFF.

The CDR3 is CASSLPRQKNTEAFF. The CDR3 region has the DNA TGCGCCAGCTCCCTACCGAGACAGAAGAACACTGAAGCTTTCTTT. The J gene is TRBJ1-1, the V gene TRBV5-1; perhaps TRBD1 as D (5 bases). Germline V CDR1 and CDR2: SGHRS, YFSETQ. This CDR3 contains 15 residues. V shed 7 bases and J shed 1 base, with 17 bases lying between them.

The CDR3 reads CAWSRGQGAPFRSPLHF. The CDR3 DNA reads as TGTGCCTGGAGTCGGGGACAGGGGGCTCCTTTTCGTTCACCCCTCCACTTT. The chain recombines TRBV30 with TRBJ1-6, with 12 bases fitting TRBD1. CDR3 length: 17 residues. Germline V gene sequence: CDR1 GTSNPN, CDR2 SVGIG (reference sequence). With V trimmed by 2 bases and J by 9 bases, 11 bases remained unmatched.

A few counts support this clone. CDR3 nucleotides: TGCGCCAGCAGCCAAACTATCCAGGGGAGTGGGGGCACAGATACGCAGTATTTT. Protein: CASSQTIQGSGGTDTQYF. The chain has TRBV4-1 and TRBJ2-3, with D perhaps TRBD1 (6 bases). V gave up 2 bases and J gave up 1 base, with 19 bases separating them. CDR1 and CDR2 from the germline V gene are MGHRA and YSYEKL. The CDR3 loop spans 18 amino acids.

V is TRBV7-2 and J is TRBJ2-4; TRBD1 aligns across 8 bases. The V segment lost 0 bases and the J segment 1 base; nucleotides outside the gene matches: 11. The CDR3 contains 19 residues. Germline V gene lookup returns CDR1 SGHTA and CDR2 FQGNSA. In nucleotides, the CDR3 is TGTGCCAGCAGCTTAGCCCCCAGCGCACGGACAGGGGCCAAAAACATTCAGTACTTC. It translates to CASSLAPSARTGAKNIQYF.

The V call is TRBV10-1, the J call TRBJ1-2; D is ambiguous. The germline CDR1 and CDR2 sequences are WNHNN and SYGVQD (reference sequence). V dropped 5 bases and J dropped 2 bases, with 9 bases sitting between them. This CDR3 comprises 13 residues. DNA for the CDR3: TGCGCCAGCAGTCCGGTGGTGAACTATGGCTACACCTTC. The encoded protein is CASSPVVNYGYTF.

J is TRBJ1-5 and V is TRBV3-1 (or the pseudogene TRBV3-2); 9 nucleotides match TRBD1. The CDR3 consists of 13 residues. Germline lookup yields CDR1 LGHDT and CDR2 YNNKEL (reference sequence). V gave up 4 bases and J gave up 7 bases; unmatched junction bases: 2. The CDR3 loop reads CASSLDRGQPQHF. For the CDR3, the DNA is TGTGCCAGCAGCCTTGACAGGGGGCAGCCCCAGCATTTT.

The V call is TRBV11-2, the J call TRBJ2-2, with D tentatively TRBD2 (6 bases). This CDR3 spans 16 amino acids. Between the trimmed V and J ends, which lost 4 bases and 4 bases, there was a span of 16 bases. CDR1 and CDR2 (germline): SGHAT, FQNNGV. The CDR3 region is CASSSLGGPSTGELFF. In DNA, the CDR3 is TGTGCCAGCAGCTCCCTCGGAGGGCCCAGCACCGGGGAGCTGTTTTTT.

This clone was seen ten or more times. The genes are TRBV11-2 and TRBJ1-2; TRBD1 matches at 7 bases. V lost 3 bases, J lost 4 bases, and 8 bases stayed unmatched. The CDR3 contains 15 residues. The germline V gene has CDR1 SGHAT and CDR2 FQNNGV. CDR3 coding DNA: TGTGCCAGCAGCTTTCCTCTGGACAGGAGCTATGGCTACACCTTC. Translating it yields CASSFPLDRSYGYTF.

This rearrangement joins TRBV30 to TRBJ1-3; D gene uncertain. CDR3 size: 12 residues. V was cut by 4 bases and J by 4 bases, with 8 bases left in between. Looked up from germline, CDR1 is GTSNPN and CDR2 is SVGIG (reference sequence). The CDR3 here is CAWNVAGNTIYF. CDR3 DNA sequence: TGTGCCTGGAATGTGGCCGGAAACACCATATATTTT.

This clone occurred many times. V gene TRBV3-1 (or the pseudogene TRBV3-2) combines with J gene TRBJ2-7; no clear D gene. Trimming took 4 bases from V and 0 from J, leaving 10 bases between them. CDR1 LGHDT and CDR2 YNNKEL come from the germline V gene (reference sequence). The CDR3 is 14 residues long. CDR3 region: CASSPLPGSYEQYF. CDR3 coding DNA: TGTGCCAGCAGCCCCCTCCCGGGCTCCTACGAGCAGTACTTC.

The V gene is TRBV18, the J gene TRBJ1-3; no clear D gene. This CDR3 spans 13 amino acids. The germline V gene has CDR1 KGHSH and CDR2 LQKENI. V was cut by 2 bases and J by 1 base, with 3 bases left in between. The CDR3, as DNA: TGTGCCAGCTCACCATCGTCTGGAAACACCATATATTTT. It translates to CASSPSSGNTIYF. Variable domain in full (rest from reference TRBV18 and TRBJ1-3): NAGVMQNPRHLVRRRGQEARLRCSPMKGHSHVYWYRQLPEEGLKFMVYLQKENIIDESGMPKERFSAEFPKEGPSILRIQQVVRGDSAAYFCASSPSSGNTIYFGEGSWLTVV.

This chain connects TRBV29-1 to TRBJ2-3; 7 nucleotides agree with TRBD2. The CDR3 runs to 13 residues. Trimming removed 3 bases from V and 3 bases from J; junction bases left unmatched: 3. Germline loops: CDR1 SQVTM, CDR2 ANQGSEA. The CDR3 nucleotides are TGCAGCGTTGATGGGGGGGGAACAGATACGCAGTATTTT. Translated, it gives CSVDGGGTDTQYF.

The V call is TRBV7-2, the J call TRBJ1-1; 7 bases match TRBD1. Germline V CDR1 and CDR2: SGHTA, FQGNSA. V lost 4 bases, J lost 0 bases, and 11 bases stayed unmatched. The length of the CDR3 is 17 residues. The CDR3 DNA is TGTGCCAGCAGCTCCCCCGGACAGGCCCTAATGAACACTGAAGCTTTCTTT. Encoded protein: CASSSPGQALMNTEAFF.

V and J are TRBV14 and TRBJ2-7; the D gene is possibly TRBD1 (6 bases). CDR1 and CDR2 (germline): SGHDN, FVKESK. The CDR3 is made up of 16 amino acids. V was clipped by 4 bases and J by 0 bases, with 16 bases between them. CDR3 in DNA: TGTGCCAGCAGCCGCCCCGGGACACTTCGCTCCTACGAGCAGTACTTC. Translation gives CASSRPGTLRSYEQYF.